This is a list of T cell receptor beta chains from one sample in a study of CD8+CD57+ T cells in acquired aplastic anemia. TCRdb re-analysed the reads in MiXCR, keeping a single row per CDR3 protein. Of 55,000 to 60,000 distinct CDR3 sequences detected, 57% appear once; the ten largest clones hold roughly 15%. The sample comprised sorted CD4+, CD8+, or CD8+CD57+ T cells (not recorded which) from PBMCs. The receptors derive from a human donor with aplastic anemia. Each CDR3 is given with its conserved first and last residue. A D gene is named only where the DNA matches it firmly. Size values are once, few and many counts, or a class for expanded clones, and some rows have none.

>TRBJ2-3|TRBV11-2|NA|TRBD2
TGTGCCAGCAGCCCAGGACTAGCGGGATACACAGATACGCAGTATTTT
CASSPGLAGYTDTQYF
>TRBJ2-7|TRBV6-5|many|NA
TGTGCCAGCAGTTCGGTCCGGGAGCTACACGGGGACGAGCAGTACTTC
CASSSVRELHGDEQYF
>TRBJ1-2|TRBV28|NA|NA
TGTGCCAGCAGTCCCGACCAGGGCTCGCTTCAAGCCGATTACACCTTC
CASSPDQGSLQADYTF
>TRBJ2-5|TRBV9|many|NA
TGTGCCAGCAGCGGTAGTCCGTCGGGGCCTGGGGGGACCCAGTACTTC
CASSGSPSGPGGTQYF
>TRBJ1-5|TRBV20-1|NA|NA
TGCAGTGCCGTCGGGGCGCAGAGCGATCAGCCCCAGCATTTT
CSAVGAQSDQPQHF
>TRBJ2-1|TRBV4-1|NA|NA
TGCGCCAGCAGCCAAGATAGGGCGGGAAGGGTATTGCAGTTCTTC
CASSQDRAGRVLQFF
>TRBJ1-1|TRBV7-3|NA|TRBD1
TGTGCCAGCAGCACCCAGACAGGGTCGGGCACTGAAGCTTTCTTT
CASSTQTGSGTEAFF
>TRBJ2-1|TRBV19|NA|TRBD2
TGTGCCAGTACCCCTAGCGGGGGATACAATGAGCAGTTCTTC
CASTPSGGYNEQFF
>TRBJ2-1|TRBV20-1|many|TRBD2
TGCAGTGCTAGGCCGCTAGCGGGGGCAGGGAATGAGCAGTTCTTC
CSARPLAGAGNEQFF
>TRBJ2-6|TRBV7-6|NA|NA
TGTGCCAGCAGCTTAGCTGACGGAGCCAACGTCCTGACTTTC
CASSLADGANVLTF
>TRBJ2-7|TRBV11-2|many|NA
TGTGCCAGCAAAACCAAGCCGAGCTACGAGCAGTACTTC
CASKTKPSYEQYF
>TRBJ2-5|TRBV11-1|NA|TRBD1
TGTGCCAGCAGCAACCGGGACAGAACGGCCCGAGGGACCCAGTACTTC
CASSNRDRTARGTQYF
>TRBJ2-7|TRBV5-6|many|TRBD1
TGTGCCAGCAGCTTACACAGGGGCGAGCAGTACTTC
CASSLHRGEQYF
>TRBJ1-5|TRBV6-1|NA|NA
TGTGCCAGCAGTGAGGGGTCTCACGACGGCCAGCATTTT
CASSEGSHDGQHF
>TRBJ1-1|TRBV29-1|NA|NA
TGCAGCGTTGAAGTTTTGCTCGACACTGAAGCTTTCTTT
CSVEVLLDTEAFF
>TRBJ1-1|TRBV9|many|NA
TGTGCCAGCAGCGTAGTAGTGGGCACTGAAGCTTTCTTT
CASSVVVGTEAFF
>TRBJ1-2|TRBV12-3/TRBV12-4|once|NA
TGTGCCAGTGCAAGGGGGTATGGCTACACCTTC
CASARGYGYTF
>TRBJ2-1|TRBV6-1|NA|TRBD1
TGTGCCAGCATCTCTACCACCGGGACAGGAGGAGATGAGCAGTTCTTC
CASISTTGTGGDEQFF
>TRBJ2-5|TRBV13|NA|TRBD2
TGTGCCAGCAGCAACCGCGGGGGGGCCGGAGAGACCCAGTACTTC
CASSNRGGAGETQYF
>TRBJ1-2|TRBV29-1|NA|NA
TGCAGCGTGGGTGAGAACTATGGCTACACCTTC
CSVGENYGYTF
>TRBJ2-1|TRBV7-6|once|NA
TGTGCCAGCAGCCCAAGGGCAGGGGAGAGCTCCTGGGGGAATGAGCAGTTCTTC
CASSPRAGESSWGNEQFF
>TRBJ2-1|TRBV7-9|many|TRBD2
TGTGCCAGCAGCTTTCGCGGGGGGGCCCACAATGAGCAGTTCTTC
CASSFRGGAHNEQFF
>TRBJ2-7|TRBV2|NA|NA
TGTGCCAGCAGGCGACTGACGGCGGGCGAGCAGTACTTC
CASRRLTAGEQYF
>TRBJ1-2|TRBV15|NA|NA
TGTGCCACCAGCGTCCGGGAGGCTAACTATGGCTACACCTTC
CATSVREANYGYTF
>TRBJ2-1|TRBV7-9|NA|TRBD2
TGTGCCAGCAACCCGGGGGGGGATAATGAGCAGTTCTTC
CASNPGGDNEQFF
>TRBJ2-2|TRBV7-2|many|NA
TGTGCCAGCAGCATGCAGGGGGGCACCGGGGAGCTGTTTTTT
CASSMQGGTGELFF
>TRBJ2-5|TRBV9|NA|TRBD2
TGTGCCAGCAGCGTAGCGGGTAGCGGGGCTTCCGGGACCCAGTACTTC
CASSVAGSGASGTQYF
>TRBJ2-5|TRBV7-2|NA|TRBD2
TGTGCCAGCAGCTTTAGCGGGGGGGCCGGGACCCAGTACTTC
CASSFSGGAGTQYF
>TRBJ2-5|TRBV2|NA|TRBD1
TGTGCCAGCAGGCCAAGACGACAGGGGATTGAAGAGACCCAGTACTTC
CASRPRRQGIEETQYF
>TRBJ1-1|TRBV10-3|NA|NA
TGTGCCATCAGTGAGAGGGTGAACACTGAAGCTTTCTTT
CAISERVNTEAFF